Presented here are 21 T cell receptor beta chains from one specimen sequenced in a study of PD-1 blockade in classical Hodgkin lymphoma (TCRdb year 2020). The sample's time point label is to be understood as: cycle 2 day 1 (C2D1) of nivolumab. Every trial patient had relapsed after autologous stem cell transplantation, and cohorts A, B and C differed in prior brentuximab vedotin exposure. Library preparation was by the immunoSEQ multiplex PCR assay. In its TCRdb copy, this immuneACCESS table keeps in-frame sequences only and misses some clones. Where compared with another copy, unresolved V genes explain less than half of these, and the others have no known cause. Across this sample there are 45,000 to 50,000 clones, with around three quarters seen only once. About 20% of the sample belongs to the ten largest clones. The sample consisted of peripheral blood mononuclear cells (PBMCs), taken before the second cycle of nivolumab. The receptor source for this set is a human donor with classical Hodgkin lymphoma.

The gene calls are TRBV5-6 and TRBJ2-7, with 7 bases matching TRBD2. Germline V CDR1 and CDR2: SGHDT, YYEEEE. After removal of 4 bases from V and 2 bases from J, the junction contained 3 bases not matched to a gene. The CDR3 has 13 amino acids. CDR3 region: CASSRGGPYEQYF. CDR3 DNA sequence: TGTGCCAGCAGCCGCGGGGGTCCCTACGAGCAGTACTTC.

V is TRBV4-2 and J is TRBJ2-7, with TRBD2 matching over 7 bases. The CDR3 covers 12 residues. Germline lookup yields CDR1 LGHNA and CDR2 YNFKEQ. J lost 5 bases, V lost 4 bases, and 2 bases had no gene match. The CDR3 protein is CASSRLANEQYF. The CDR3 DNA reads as TGTGCCAGCAGCCGACTAGCAAACGAGCAGTACTTC.

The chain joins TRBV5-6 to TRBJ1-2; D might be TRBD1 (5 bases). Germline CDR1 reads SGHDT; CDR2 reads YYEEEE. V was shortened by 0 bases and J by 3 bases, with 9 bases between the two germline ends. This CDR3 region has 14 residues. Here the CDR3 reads CASSLGGAHYGYTF. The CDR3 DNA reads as TGTGCCAGCAGCTTGGGAGGGGCGCACTATGGCTACACCTTC. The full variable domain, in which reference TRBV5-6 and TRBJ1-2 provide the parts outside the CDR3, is DAGVTQSPTHLIKTRGQQVTLRCSPKSGHDTVSWYQQALGQGPQFIFQYYEEEERQRGNFPDRFSGHQFPNYSSELNVNALLLGDSALYLCASSLGGAHYGYTFGSGTRLTVV.

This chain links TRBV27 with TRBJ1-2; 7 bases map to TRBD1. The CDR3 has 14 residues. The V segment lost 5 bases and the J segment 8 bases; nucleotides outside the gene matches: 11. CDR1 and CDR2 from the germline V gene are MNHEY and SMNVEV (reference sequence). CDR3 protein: CASSPLGTEDGYTF. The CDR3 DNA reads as TGTGCCAGCAGTCCGCTCGGGACAGAAGACGGCTACACCTTC.

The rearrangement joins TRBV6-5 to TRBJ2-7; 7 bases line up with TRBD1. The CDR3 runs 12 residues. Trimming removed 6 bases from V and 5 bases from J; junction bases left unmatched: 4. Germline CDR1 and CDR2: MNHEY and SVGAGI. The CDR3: CASSQGVHEQYF. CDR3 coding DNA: TGTGCCAGCAGCCAGGGGGTCCACGAGCAGTACTTC.

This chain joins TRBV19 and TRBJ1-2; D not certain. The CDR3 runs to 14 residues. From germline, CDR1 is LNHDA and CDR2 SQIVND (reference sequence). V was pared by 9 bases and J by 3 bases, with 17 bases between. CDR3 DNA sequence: TGTGCCAGCTCCGTGTCCCCGCCTTACTATGGCTACACCTTC. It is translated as CASSVSPPYYGYTF.

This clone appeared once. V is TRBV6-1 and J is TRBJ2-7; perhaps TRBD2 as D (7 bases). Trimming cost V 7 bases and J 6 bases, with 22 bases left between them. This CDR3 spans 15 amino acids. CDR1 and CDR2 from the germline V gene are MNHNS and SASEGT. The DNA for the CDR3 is TGTGCCAGCATGGGGGCAGGGGCGGGAGCGGGCGAGCAGTACTTC. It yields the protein CASMGAGAGAGEQYF.

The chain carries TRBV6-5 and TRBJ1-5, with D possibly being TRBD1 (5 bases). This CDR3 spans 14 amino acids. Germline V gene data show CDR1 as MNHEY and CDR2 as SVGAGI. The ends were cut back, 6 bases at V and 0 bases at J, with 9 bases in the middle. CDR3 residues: CASRPGSSNQPQHF. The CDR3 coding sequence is TGTGCCAGCAGACCAGGGAGTAGCAATCAGCCCCAGCATTTT.

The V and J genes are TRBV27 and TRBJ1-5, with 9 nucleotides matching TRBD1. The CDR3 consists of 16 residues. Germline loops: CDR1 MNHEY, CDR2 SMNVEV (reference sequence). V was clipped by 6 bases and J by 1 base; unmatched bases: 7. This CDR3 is CASRIGTGKSNQPQHF. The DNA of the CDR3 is TGTGCCAGCAGGATAGGGACAGGGAAAAGCAATCAGCCCCAGCATTTT.

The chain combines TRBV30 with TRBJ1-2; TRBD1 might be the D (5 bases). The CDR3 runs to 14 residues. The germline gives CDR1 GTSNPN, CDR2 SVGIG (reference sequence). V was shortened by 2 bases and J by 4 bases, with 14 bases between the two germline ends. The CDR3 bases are TGTGCCTGGAGTTTGTGGGGGAAAGGCTATGGCTACACCTTC. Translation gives CAWSLWGKGYGYTF.

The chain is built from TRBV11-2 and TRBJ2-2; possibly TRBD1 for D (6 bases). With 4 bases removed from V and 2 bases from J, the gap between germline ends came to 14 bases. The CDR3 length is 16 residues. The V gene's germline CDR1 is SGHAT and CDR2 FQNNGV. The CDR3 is CASSSPPGHNTGELFF. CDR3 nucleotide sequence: TGTGCCAGCAGCTCGCCTCCGGGACACAACACCGGGGAGCTGTTTTTT.

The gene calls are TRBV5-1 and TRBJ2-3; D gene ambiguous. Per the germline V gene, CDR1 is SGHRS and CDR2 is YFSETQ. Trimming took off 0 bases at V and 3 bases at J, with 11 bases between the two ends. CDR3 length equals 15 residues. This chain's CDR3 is CASSLGHSQTDTQYF. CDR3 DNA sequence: TGCGCCAGCAGCTTGGGCCACAGTCAGACAGATACGCAGTATTTT.

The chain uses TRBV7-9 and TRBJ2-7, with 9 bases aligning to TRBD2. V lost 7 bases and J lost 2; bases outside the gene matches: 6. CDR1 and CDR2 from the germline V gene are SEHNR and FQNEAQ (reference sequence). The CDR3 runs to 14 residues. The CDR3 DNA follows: TGTGCCAGCACCAGACTAGCGGCGGCCTACGAGCAGTACTTC. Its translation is CASTRLAAAYEQYF.

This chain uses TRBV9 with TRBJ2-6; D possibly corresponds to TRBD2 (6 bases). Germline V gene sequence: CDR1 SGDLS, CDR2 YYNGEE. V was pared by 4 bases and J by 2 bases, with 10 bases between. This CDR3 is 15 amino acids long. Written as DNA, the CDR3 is TGTGCCAGCAGCTACGGGGGAGCTGGGGCCAACGTCCTGACTTTC. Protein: CASSYGGAGANVLTF.

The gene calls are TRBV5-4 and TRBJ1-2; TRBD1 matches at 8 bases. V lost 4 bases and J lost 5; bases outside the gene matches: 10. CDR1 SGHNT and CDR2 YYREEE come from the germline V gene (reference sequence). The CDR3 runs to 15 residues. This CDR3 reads CASSPRGPLSYGYTF. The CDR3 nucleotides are TGTGCCAGCAGCCCCAGGGGGCCGCTTTCTTATGGCTACACCTTC.

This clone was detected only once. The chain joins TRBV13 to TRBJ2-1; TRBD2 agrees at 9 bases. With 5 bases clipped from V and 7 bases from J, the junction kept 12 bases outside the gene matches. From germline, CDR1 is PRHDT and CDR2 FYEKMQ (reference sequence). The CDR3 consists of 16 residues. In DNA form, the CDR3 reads TGTGCCAGCAGCCCCCGCGAGGCGGGAGGGACGAATGAGCAGTTCTTC. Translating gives CASSPREAGGTNEQFF.

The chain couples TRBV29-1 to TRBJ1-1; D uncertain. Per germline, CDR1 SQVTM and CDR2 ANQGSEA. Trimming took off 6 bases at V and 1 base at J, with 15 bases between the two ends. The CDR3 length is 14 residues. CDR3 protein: CSVVAHLENTEAFF. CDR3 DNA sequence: TGCAGCGTCGTCGCCCACCTCGAGAACACTGAAGCTTTCTTT.

The CDR3 DNA reads TGTGCCAGCAGCGTAGCACTGGGCACCGGGGAGCTGTTTTTT. It translates to CASSVALGTGELFF. J is TRBJ2-2 and V is TRBV9; D unclear. V was cut by 0 bases and J by 4 bases, with 7 bases left in between. Germline CDR1 and CDR2: SGDLS and YYNGEE. The CDR3 consists of 14 residues.

The CDR3 region is CASSQEGGMNNQPQHF. DNA of the CDR3: TGCGCCAGCAGCCAAGAGGGAGGGATGAACAATCAGCCCCAGCATTTT. The chain combines TRBV4-3 with TRBJ1-5; D gene ambiguous. Per the germline V gene, CDR1 is LGHNA and CDR2 is YSLEER. V lost 0 bases to trimming and J lost 3 bases, with 12 bases between them. CDR3 length: 16 amino acids.

The CDR3 region has the DNA TGTGCCAGTAGTGCCCAAGGACAGGGAGCTAACTATGGCTACACCTTC. As protein: CASSAQGQGANYGYTF. The gene calls are TRBV19 and TRBJ1-2, with 8 bases that match TRBD1. This CDR3 spans 16 amino acids. V shed 5 bases, J shed 0 bases, and the junction held 8 bases outside the gene matches. CDR1 is LNHDA and CDR2 is SQIVND in the germline V gene (reference sequence).

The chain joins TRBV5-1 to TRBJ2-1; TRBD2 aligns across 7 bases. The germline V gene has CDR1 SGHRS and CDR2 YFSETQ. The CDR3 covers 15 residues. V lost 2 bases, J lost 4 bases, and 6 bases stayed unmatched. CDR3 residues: CASSLLASDYNEQFF. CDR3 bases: TGCGCCAGCAGCTTACTAGCGAGCGATTACAATGAGCAGTTCTTC.